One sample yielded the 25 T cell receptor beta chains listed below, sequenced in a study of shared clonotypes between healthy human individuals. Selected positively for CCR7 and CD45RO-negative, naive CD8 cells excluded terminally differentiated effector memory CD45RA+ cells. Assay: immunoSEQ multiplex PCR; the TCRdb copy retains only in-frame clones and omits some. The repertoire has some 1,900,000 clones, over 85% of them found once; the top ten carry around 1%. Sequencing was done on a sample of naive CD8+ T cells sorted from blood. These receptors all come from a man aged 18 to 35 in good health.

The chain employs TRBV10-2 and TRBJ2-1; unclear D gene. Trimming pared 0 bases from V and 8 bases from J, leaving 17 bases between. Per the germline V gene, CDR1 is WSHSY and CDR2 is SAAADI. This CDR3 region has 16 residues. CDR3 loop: CASSESTDLPFYEQFF. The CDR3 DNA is TGCGCCAGCAGTGAGTCGACGGACCTTCCGTTTTATGAGCAGTTCTTC.

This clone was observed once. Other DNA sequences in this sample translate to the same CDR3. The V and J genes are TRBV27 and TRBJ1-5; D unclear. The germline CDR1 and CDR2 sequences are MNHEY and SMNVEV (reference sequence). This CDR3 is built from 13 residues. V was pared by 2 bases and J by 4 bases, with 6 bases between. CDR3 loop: CASSLGVNQPQHF. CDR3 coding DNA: TGTGCCAGCAGTTTAGGGGTAAATCAGCCCCAGCATTTT.

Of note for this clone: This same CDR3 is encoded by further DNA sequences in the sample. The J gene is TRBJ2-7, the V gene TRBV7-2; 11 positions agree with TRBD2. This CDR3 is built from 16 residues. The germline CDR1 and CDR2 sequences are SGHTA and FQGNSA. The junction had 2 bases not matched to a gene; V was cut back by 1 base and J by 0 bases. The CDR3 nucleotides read TGTGCCAGCAGCTTAGGACTAGCGGGGAGCTCCTACGAGCAGTACTTC. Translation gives CASSLGLAGSSYEQYF.

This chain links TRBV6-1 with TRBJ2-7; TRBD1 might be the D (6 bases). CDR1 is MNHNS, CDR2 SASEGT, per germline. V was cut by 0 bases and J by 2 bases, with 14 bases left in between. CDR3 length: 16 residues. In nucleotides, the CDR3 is TGTGCCAGCAGTGAAGCTCTTACAGGGCTTACCTACGAGCAGTACTTC. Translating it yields CASSEALTGLTYEQYF.

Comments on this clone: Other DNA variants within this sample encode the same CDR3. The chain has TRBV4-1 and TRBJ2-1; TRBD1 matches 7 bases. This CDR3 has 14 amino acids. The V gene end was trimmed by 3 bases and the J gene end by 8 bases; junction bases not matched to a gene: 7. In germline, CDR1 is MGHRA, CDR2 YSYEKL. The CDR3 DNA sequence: TGCGCCAGCAGCCAGAGACAGGGAGCGGATGAGCAGTTCTTC. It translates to CASSQRQGADEQFF.

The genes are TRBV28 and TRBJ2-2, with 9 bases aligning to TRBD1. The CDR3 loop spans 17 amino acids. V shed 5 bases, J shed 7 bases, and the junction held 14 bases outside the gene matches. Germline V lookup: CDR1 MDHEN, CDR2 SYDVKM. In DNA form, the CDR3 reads TGTGCCAGCAGTCCCCTCGGGGGACAGGGCATCATCGGGGAGCTGTTTTTT. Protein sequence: CASSPLGGQGIIGELFF. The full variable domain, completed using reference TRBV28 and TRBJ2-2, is DVKVTQSSRYLVKRTGEKVFLECVQDMDHENMFWYRQDPGLGLRLIYFSYDVKMKEKGDIPEGYSVSREKKERFSLILESASTNQTSMYLCASSPLGGQGIIGELFFGEGSRLTVL.

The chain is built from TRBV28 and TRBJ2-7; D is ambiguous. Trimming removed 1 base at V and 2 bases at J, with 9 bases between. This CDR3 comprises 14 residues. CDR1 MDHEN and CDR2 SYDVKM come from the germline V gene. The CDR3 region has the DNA TGTGCCAGCAGTTTATTATCTCGGACCTACGAGCAGTACTTC. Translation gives CASSLLSRTYEQYF.

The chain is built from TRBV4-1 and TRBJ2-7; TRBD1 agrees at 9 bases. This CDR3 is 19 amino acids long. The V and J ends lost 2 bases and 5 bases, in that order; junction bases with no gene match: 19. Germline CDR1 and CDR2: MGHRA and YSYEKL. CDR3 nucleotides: TGCGCCAGCAGCCAACCCGAGGGGACAGGGCCCCTTTTTCCCAACGAGCAGTACTTC. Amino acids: CASSQPEGTGPLFPNEQYF.

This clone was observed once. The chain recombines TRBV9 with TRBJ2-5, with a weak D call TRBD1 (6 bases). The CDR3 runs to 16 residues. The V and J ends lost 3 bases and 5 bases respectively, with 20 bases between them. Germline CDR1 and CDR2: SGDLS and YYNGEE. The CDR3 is CASSAGAAGQGETQYF. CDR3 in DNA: TGTGCCAGCAGCGCTGGGGCCGCAGGCCAGGGGGAGACCCAGTACTTC.

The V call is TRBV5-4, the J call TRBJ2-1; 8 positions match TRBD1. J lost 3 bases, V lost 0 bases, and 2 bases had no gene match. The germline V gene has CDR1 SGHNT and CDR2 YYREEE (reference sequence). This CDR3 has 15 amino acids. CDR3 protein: CASSLATGDYNEQFF. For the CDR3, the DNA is TGTGCCAGCAGCTTGGCGACAGGGGACTACAATGAGCAGTTCTTC. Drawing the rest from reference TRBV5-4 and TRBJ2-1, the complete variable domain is ETGVTQSPTHLIKTRGQQVTLRCSSQSGHNTVSWYQQALGQGPQFIFQYYREEENGRGNFPPRFSGLQFPNYSSELNVNALELDDSALYLCASSLATGDYNEQFFGPGTRLTVL.

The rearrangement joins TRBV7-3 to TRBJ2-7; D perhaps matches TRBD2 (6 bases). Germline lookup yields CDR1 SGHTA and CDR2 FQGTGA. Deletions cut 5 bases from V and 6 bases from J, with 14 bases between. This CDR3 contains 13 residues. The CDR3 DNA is TGTGCCAGCAGCCCCTACGAGGGAGGCGAGCAGTACTTC. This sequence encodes CASSPYEGGEQYF.

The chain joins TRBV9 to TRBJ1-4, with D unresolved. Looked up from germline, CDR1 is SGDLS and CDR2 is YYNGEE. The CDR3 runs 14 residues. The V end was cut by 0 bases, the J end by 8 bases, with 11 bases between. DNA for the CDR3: TGTGCCAGCAGCGTAGCTGGGAGTAAGGAAAAACTGTTTTTT. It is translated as CASSVAGSKEKLFF.

The CDR3 region is CASSPASGELFF. The CDR3 DNA sequence: TGTGCCAGCAGCCCAGCCTCCGGGGAGCTGTTTTTT. The chain employs TRBV7-2 and TRBJ2-2; D gene ambiguous. V gave up 5 bases and J gave up 6 bases, with 7 bases separating them. Germline assignment: CDR1 SGHTA and CDR2 FQGNSA. CDR3 length equals 12 residues.

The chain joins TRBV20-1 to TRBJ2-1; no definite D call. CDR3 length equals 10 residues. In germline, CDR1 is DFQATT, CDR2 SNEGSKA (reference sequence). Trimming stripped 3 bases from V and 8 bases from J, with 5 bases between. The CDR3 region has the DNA TGCAGTGCTAGTTTCGATGAGCAGTTCTTC. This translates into CSASFDEQFF.

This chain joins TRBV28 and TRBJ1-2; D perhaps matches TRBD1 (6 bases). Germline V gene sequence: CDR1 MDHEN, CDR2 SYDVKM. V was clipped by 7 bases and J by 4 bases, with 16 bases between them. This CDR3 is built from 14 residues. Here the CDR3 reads CASIGDRFLYGYTF. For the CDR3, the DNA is TGTGCCAGCATCGGTGACAGGTTCCTCTATGGCTACACCTTC.

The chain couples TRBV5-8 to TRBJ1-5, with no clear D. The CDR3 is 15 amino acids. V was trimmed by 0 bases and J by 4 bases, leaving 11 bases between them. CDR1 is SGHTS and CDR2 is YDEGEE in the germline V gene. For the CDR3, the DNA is TGTGCCAGCAGCTTGGTATTCCTGGAAAATCAGCCCCAGCATTTT. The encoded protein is CASSLVFLENQPQHF.

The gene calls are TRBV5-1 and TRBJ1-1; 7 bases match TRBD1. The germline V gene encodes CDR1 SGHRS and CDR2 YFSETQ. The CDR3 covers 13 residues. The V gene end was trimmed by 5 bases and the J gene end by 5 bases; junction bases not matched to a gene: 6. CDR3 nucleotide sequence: TGCGCCAGCAGTTCAGGGGGTCGTACTGAAGCTTTCTTT. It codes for CASSSGGRTEAFF.

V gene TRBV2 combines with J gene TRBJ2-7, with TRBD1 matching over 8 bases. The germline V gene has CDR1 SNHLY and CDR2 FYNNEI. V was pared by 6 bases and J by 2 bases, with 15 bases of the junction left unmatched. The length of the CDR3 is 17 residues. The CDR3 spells CASSPSTLRGPAYEQYF. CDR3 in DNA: TGTGCCAGCAGCCCATCCACTCTCAGGGGGCCGGCCTACGAGCAGTACTTC.

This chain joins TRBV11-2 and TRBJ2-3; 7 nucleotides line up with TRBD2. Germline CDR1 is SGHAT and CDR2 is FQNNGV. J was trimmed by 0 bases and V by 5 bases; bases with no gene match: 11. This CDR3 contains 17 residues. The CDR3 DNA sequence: TGTGCCAGCAGCCTAGGGAGAGGTAGCGGGAGCACAGATACGCAGTATTTT. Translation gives CASSLGRGSGSTDTQYF.

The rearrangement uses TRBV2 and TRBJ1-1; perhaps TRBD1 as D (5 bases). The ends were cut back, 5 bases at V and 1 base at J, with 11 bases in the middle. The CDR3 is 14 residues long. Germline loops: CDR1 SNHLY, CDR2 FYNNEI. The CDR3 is CASSWEGQNTEAFF. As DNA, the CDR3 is TGTGCCAGCAGTTGGGAGGGGCAGAACACTGAAGCTTTCTTT. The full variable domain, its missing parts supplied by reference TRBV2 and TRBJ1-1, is EPEVTQTPSHQVTQMGQEVILRCVPISNHLYFYWYRQILGQKVEFLVSFYNNEISEKSEIFDDQFSVERPDGSNFTLKIRSTKLEDSAMYFCASSWEGQNTEAFFGQGTRLTVV.

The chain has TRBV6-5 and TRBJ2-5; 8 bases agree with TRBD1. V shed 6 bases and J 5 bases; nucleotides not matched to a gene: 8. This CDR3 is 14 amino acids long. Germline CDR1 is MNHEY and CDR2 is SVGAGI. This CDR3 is CASSTGQGRETQYF. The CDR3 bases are TGTGCCAGCAGCACCGGACAGGGAAGGGAGACCCAGTACTTC.

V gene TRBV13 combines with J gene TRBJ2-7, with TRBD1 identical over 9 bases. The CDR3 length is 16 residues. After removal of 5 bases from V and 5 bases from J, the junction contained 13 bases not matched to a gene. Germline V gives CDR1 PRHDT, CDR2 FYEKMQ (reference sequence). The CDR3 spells CASSPESGQGSHEQYF. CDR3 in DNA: TGTGCCAGCAGCCCGGAGTCGGGACAGGGTTCCCACGAGCAGTACTTC. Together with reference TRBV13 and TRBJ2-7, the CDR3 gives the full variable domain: AAGVIQSPRHLIKEKRETATLKCYPIPRHDTVYWYQQGPGQDPQFLISFYEKMQSDKGSIPDRFSAQQFSDYHSELNMSSLELGDSALYFCASSPESGQGSHEQYFGPGTRLTVT.

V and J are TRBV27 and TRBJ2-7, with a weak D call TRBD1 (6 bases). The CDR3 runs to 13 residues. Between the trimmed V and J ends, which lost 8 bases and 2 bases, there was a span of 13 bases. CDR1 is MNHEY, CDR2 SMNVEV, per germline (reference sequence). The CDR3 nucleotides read TGTGCCAGCGGGGTGGACAGTGCCTACGAGCAGTACTTC. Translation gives CASGVDSAYEQYF.

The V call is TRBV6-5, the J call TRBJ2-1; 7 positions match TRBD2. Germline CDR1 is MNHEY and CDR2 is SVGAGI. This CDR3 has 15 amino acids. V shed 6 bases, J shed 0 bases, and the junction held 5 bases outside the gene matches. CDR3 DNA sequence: TGTGCCAGCAGGTACCTAGCGGACTCCTACAATGAGCAGTTCTTC. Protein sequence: CASRYLADSYNEQFF.

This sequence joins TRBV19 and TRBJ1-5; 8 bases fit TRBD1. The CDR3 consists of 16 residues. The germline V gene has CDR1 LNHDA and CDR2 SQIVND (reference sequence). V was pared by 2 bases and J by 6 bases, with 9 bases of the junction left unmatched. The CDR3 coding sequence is TGTGCCAGTAGTATATCTTTCGGACAGGGCGGTCAGCCCCAGCATTTT. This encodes CASSISFGQGGQPQHF. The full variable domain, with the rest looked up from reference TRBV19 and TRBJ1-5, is DGGITQSPKYLFRKEGQNVTLSCEQNLNHDAMYWYRQDPGQGLRLIYYSQIVNDFQKGDIAEGYSVSREKKESFPLTVTSAQKNPTAFYLCASSISFGQGGQPQHFGDGTRLSIL.